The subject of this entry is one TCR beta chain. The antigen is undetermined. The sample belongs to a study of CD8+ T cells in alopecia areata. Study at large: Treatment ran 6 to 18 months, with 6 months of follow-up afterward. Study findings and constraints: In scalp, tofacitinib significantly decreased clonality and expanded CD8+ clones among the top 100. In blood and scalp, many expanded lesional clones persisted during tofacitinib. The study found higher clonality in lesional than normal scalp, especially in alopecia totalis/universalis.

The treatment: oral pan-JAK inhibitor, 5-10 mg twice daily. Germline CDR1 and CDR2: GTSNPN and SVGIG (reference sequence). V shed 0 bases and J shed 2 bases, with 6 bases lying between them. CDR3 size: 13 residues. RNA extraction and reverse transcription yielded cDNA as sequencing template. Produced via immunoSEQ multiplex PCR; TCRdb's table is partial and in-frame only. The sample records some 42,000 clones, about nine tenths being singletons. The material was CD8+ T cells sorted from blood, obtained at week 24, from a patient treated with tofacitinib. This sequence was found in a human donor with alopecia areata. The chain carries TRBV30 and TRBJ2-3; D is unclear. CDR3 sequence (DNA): TGTGCCTGGAGTGTAGGCACCACAGATACGCAGTATTTT. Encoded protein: CAWSVGTTDTQYF.